This T cell receptor beta chain was found in a study of beta chain features in type 1 diabetes. Study summary: Examination spanned 100 million to 130 million sorted cells from all samples. Study-wide findings and caveats: Type 1 diabetes patients had moderately but significantly shorter TCRB CDR3s in all four CD4+ subsets. Researchers reported that naive, central memory and Treg TCRB repertoires appeared more similar in patients than in healthy donors.

A few counts support this clone. Its target is unknown. cDNA synthesis used the whole RNA isolate, giving expressed TCRB sequences. Regulatory, naive and central memory T cell samples averaged around 3.6 million reads. Method: immunoSEQ multiplex PCR; TCRdb's copy keeps in-frame clones and lacks some. The sample consists of 600,000 to 700,000 clones, 9.5% to 15% of them appearing once. The CDR3 contains 14 residues. Germline assignment: CDR1 ENHRY and CDR2 SYGVKD. With V trimmed by 2 bases and J by 8 bases, 8 bases remained unmatched. A CD45RO/CCR7/CD25/CD127/CD95/CD27 panel sorted naive, central memory, regulatory and stem cell-like memory CD4+ cells.

The chain uses TRBV10-3 and TRBJ1-2, with 7 bases lining up with TRBD1. The receptor's source is a man aged 30-40 years with type 1 diabetes. Sequencing was carried out using naive CD4+ T cells from blood. The CDR3 region is CAISEGSQTGGYTF. In nucleotides, the CDR3 is TGTGCCATCAGTGAGGGATCCCAGACAGGGGGCTACACCTTC.